The 3 T cell receptor beta chains below all came from one sample that was sequenced in a study of regulatory T cells in long-lasting Graves disease. Arm-PCR of CDR3 regions and iRepertoire HTBI primers were the basis on which TCR beta libraries were built. In TCRdb, the multiplex PCR reads were re-called with MiXCR into one record per CDR3 protein. The table has under 700,000 distinct CDR3 sequences, roughly a sixth seen once. Sample time point: newly diagnosed GD, antithyroid drugs for less than 3 months. PBMC RNA served as the TCR library source. This sample was also put to use in a study of T cells in Graves' hyperthyroidism and ophthalmopathy.

The sequenced sample was peripheral blood mononuclear cells (PBMCs), obtained at new diagnosis, from a patient treated with antithyroid drugs. These receptors all stem from a woman aged 35-65 years with Graves disease.

This clonotype was counted ten times or more. The CDR3 loop reads CASRTTGFRGDTEAFF. The CDR3 DNA reads as TGTGCCAGCAGGACAACCGGGTTTCGGGGGGACACTGAAGCTTTCTTT. V gene TRBV12-3 or TRBV12-4 combines with J gene TRBJ1-1; D may be TRBD1 (5 bases). CDR3 length equals 16 residues. V was shortened by 6 bases and J by 3 bases, with 20 bases between the two germline ends.

This clonotype turned up a few times. The CDR3 DNA is TGTGCCAGCAGCCCAGGACGGTTTGAAGCTTTCTTT. Translating gives CASSPGRFEAFF. The rearrangement joins TRBV7-9 to TRBJ1-1, with D hard to call. V was trimmed by 5 bases and J by 7 bases, leaving 11 bases between them. This CDR3 contains 12 residues. CDR1 is SEHNR, CDR2 FQNEAQ, per germline (reference sequence).

This clonotype was seen ten or more times. The rearrangement links TRBV20-1 to TRBJ1-5; D is possibly TRBD1 (6 bases). The CDR3 has 14 amino acids. Deletions cut 6 bases from V and 2 bases from J, with 14 bases between. Germline V gene lookup returns CDR1 DFQATT and CDR2 SNEGSKA (reference sequence). The CDR3 DNA is TGCAGTGCCCACCGGGCAGGGGGCAATCAGCCCCAGCATTTT. Translating gives CSAHRAGGNQPQHF.